These 30 T cell receptor beta chains were all obtained from the same sample, sequenced in a study of radiotherapy plus CTLA-4 blockade in lung cancer. Sequencing was performed with immunoSEQ multiplex PCR; in TCRdb, only in-frame clones are kept and a portion is missing. The table includes some 51,000 clones, around 79% detected once. This sample comprised peripheral blood, obtained from a patient treated with radiotherapy plus ipilimumab. These receptors were obtained from a human donor with non-small cell lung cancer who had a complete response to radiotherapy plus ipilimumab.

This chain links TRBV5-5 with TRBJ1-1, with D perhaps matching TRBD1 (6 bases). Trimming removed 2 bases from V and 4 bases from J, with 15 bases in between. CDR1 and CDR2 (germline): SGHKS, YYEKEE (reference sequence). CDR3 length: 15 amino acids. CDR3 loop: CASSFSQGWITEAFF. The CDR3 DNA sequence: TGTGCCAGCAGCTTTAGTCAGGGGTGGATCACTGAAGCTTTCTTT.

The chain links TRBV30 to TRBJ1-2; possible D gene TRBD1, 5 bases. Germline CDR1 and CDR2: GTSNPN and SVGIG (reference sequence). The germline V and J ends were trimmed by 5 bases and 1 base, with 11 bases remaining between them. The CDR3 sequence is 13 residues long. CDR3 sequence reads: CAWWNRINYGYTF. In DNA form, the CDR3 reads TGTGCCTGGTGGAACAGGATTAACTATGGCTACACCTTC.

The J gene is TRBJ1-4, the V gene TRBV6-1; tentatively, D is TRBD1 (5 bases). The V gene lost 1 base and the J gene lost 7 bases, with 13 bases spanning the gap. CDR1 and CDR2 (germline): MNHNS, SASEGT. This CDR3 is 15 amino acids long. The CDR3 reads CASSEVGTGGEKLFF. CDR3 coding DNA: TGTGCCAGCAGTGAAGTCGGGACGGGAGGTGAAAAACTGTTTTTT.

This sequence joins TRBV21-1 and TRBJ2-7; TRBD1, as called in the table, went unchecked against the DNA. TRBV21-1 is reported as a pseudogene. The CDR3 consists of 15 residues. CDR3 amino acids: CASKKDRCSSYEQYV. The CDR3 DNA follows: TGTGCCAGCAAAAAAGACAGGTGCAGCTCCTACGAGCAGTACGTC.

The chain links TRBV10-3 to TRBJ2-5, with TRBD2 identical over 9 bases. The CDR3 has 17 amino acids. Germline V gene lookup returns CDR1 ENHRY and CDR2 SYGVKD. V was pared by 2 bases and J by 3 bases, with 10 bases of the junction left unmatched. CDR3 sequence (DNA): TGTGCCATCAGTGAGGGACCCGGGACTAGCAGCGAAGAGACCCAGTACTTC. Translated, it gives CAISEGPGTSSEETQYF.

The CDR3 DNA reads TGTGCCAGCAGCAGTGACAAAAAACTGTTTTTT. It encodes CASSSDKKLFF. The chain uses TRBV5-8 and TRBJ1-4, with D unclear. Deletions cut 4 bases from V and 9 bases from J, with 7 bases between. This CDR3 region has 11 residues. Germline V gene data show CDR1 as SGHTS and CDR2 as YDEGEE.

V gene TRBV30 combines with J gene TRBJ1-2; possible D gene TRBD1, 5 bases. Germline CDR1 is GTSNPN and CDR2 is SVGIG (reference sequence). The CDR3 spans 12 residues. V was pared by 4 bases and J by 7 bases, with 13 bases between. CDR3 in DNA: TGTGCCTGGATTCGACAGTCCGTTGGCTACACCTTC. It translates to CAWIRQSVGYTF.

This clone appeared a few times. The genes are TRBV19 and TRBJ2-3, with TRBD2 matching over 9 bases. Germline loops: CDR1 LNHDA, CDR2 SQIVND (reference sequence). J gave up 4 bases and V 1 base, and 3 bases lay outside the gene matches. This CDR3 has 15 residues. The CDR3 protein is CASSIVAGDADTQYF. The DNA of the CDR3 is TGTGCCAGTAGTATAGTAGCGGGGGACGCAGATACGCAGTATTTT.

The chain couples TRBV21-1 to TRBJ1-2. TRBV21-1 is termed a pseudogene. The CDR3 totals 15 residues. CDR3 sequence reads: CASSPWGRESRGYTF. The CDR3 DNA is TGTGCCAGCAGCCCCTGGGGGAGGGAATCTCGGGGCTACACCTTC.

The rearrangement uses TRBV4-1 and TRBJ2-5; D not certain. Germline V lookup: CDR1 MGHRA, CDR2 YSYEKL. The ends were cut back, 1 base at V and 11 bases at J, with 14 bases in the middle. CDR3 size: 13 residues. The CDR3 bases are TGCGCCAGCAGCCAAGCGGTCCCCTTAGAGCAGTACTTC. This codes for CASSQAVPLEQYF.

This clone occurred once. The chain couples TRBV30 to TRBJ1-5, with 7 bases that match TRBD1. Germline CDR1 is GTSNPN and CDR2 is SVGIG (reference sequence). This CDR3 has 15 residues. V gave up 4 bases and J gave up 4 bases; unmatched junction bases: 10. CDR3 in DNA: TGTGCCTGGACCTACGGGACAGCAACAAATCAGCCCCAGCATTTT. This gives the protein CAWTYGTATNQPQHF. Looking up the rest from reference TRBV30 and TRBJ1-5 gives the full variable domain: SQTIHQWPATLVQPVGSPLSLECTVEGTSNPNLYWYRQAAGRGLQLLFYSVGIGQISSEVPQNLSASRPQDRQFILSSKKLLLSDSGFYLCAWTYGTATNQPQHFGDGTRLSIL.

The chain joins TRBV5-6 to TRBJ2-4; 7 nucleotides line up with TRBD1. CDR1 is SGHDT and CDR2 is YYEEEE in the germline V gene. CDR3 length: 14 residues. The trim removed 5 bases at V and 5 bases at J, leaving 7 bases unmatched. CDR3 region: CASRPTGQENIQYF. The DNA for the CDR3 is TGTGCCAGCAGACCGACAGGGCAGGAAAACATTCAGTACTTC.

The rearrangement joins TRBV5-1 to TRBJ2-6; TRBD1 matches 12 bases. J gave up 2 bases and V 2 bases, and 5 bases lay outside the gene matches. The germline CDR1 and CDR2 sequences are SGHRS and YFSETQ. CDR3 length equals 18 residues. The CDR3 coding sequence is TGCGCCAGCAGCTTTATGGGACAGGGGGCTGCTGGGGCCAACGTCCTGACTTTC. As protein: CASSFMGQGAAGANVLTF.

The genes are TRBV9 and TRBJ2-7; 10 bases agree with TRBD1. V gave up 4 bases and J gave up 4 bases; unmatched junction bases: 8. Germline V gene lookup returns CDR1 SGDLS and CDR2 YYNGEE. The CDR3 extends over 15 amino acids. This CDR3 reads CASSPMKDRGYEQYF. CDR3 DNA sequence: TGTGCCAGCAGCCCCATGAAGGACAGGGGGTACGAGCAGTACTTC.

The V call is TRBV19, the J call TRBJ1-4; 9 bases are a match to TRBD1. Germline CDR1 is LNHDA and CDR2 is SQIVND (reference sequence). The CDR3 is made up of 16 amino acids. V lost 4 bases to trimming and J lost 3 bases; unmatched junction nucleotides: 6. The CDR3 loop is CASSRTGASANEKLFF. CDR3 bases: TGTGCCAGTAGTAGGACAGGGGCAAGCGCTAATGAAAAACTGTTTTTT.

The rearrangement uses TRBV19 and TRBJ2-7; D is perhaps TRBD1 (6 bases). CDR3 length: 15 residues. The germline V gene encodes CDR1 LNHDA and CDR2 SQIVND (reference sequence). Trimming took 3 bases from V and 1 from J, leaving 13 bases between them. The CDR3 DNA sequence: TGTGCCAGTAGTATCAGCAGGGGAGTTTCCTACGAGCAGTACTTC. Its translation is CASSISRGVSYEQYF.

The chain links TRBV7-6 to TRBJ1-1; the D gene is possibly TRBD1 (5 bases). Trimming stripped 2 bases from V and 2 bases from J, with 21 bases between. The CDR3 covers 18 residues. CDR1 and CDR2 (germline): SGHVS, FNYEAQ. The CDR3 region has the DNA TGTGCCAGCAGCTTATTGCCGGGGGTCGGGTCTAGAAACACTGAAGCTTTCTTT. It translates to CASSLLPGVGSRNTEAFF. The variable domain in full, with the rest retrieved from reference TRBV7-6 and TRBJ1-1, is GAGVSQSPRYKVTKRGQDVALRCDPISGHVSLYWYRQALGQGPEFLTYFNYEAQQDKSGLPNDRFSAERPEGSISTLTIQRTEQRDSAMYRCASSLLPGVGSRNTEAFFGQGTRLTVV.

The chain carries TRBV19 and TRBJ1-5, with TRBD1 matching 10 bases. V shed 4 bases and J 6 bases; nucleotides not matched to a gene: 6. Germline V gene sequence: CDR1 LNHDA, CDR2 SQIVND (reference sequence). The CDR3 consists of 15 residues. The CDR3 region is CASSRQGAQVQPQHF. CDR3 in DNA: TGTGCCAGTAGTAGACAGGGGGCGCAGGTTCAGCCCCAGCATTTT.

This clone was seen only a few times. The J gene is TRBJ2-1, the V gene TRBV10-3; D is perhaps TRBD2 (6 bases). Trimming cost V 7 bases and J 0 bases, with 7 bases left between them. Germline V gene lookup returns CDR1 ENHRY and CDR2 SYGVKD. This CDR3 contains 13 residues. The DNA for the CDR3 is TGTGCCATCACGCGGGGCTCCTACAATGAGCAGTTCTTC. Protein: CAITRGSYNEQFF.

V and J are TRBV29-1 and TRBJ1-2; D may be TRBD1 (6 bases). CDR1 is SQVTM and CDR2 is ANQGSEA in the germline V gene. Trimming removed 2 bases from V and 5 bases from J, with 15 bases in between. The CDR3 is 14 amino acids. The CDR3 loop reads CSVETRTAGYGYTF. The CDR3 DNA reads as TGCAGCGTTGAAACACGGACAGCAGGGTATGGCTACACCTTC.

The chain is built from TRBV5-4 and TRBJ2-1; maybe TRBD2 (8 bases). V gave up 5 bases and J gave up 7 bases, with 19 bases separating them. This CDR3 region has 15 residues. Germline V gene data show CDR1 as SGHNT and CDR2 as YYREEE (reference sequence). The CDR3 sequence: CASSSGGGLGNEQFF. CDR3 sequence (DNA): TGTGCCAGCAGTTCGGGAGGGGGCCTGGGAAATGAGCAGTTCTTC.

The chain joins TRBV4-3 to TRBJ1-2; no definite D call. Germline-derived CDR1 and CDR2 are LGHNA and YSLEER. The germline V and J ends were trimmed by 3 bases and 7 bases, with 9 bases remaining between them. CDR3 length: 12 residues. CDR3: CASSHTSGGYTF. The CDR3 DNA reads as TGCGCCAGCAGCCACACCTCGGGTGGCTACACCTTC.

The genes are TRBV5-6 and TRBJ1-6; D may be TRBD1 (5 bases). V was pared by 1 base and J by 8 bases, with 16 bases between. Germline V gene lookup returns CDR1 SGHDT and CDR2 YYEEEE. The CDR3 sequence is 16 residues long. The CDR3 is CASSLRDLLGYSPLHF. The CDR3 DNA follows: TGTGCCAGCAGCTTGAGGGACTTACTCGGTTATTCACCCCTCCACTTT.

The chain is built from TRBV6-6 and TRBJ1-4, with TRBD1 as a possible D gene (6 bases). CDR1 and CDR2 from the germline V gene are MNHNY and SVGAGI (reference sequence). The V end lost 4 bases, the J end lost 6 bases, and 12 bases lay between the germline ends. There are 14 residues in the CDR3. CDR3 loop: CASSSDSYYEKLFF. CDR3 sequence (DNA): TGTGCCAGCAGTTCGGACAGCTATTATGAAAAACTGTTTTTT.

The V and J genes are TRBV23-1 and TRBJ2-2; TRBD1 aligns across 8 bases. TRBV23-1 is placed among ORFs of uncertain function. Trimming removed 10 bases from V and 2 bases from J; junction bases left unmatched: 12. The CDR3 covers 16 residues. The CDR3 DNA follows: TGCGCCAACCAGGACAGGGTGGAAGTAAACACCGGGGAGCTGTTTTTT. This translates into CANQDRVEVNTGELFF.

The V and J genes are TRBV19 and TRBJ2-6; a possible D gene is TRBD2 (7 bases). Germline V lookup: CDR1 LNHDA, CDR2 SQIVND (reference sequence). This CDR3 has 19 amino acids. Trimming cost V 5 bases and J 0 bases, with 20 bases left between them. CDR3 in amino acids: CASSPAGEGGPSGANVLTF. The CDR3 bases are TGTGCCAGTAGTCCGGCGGGAGAGGGGGGCCCCTCTGGGGCCAACGTCCTGACTTTC.

The chain combines TRBV2 with TRBJ2-1; 7 bases align to TRBD2. CDR1 and CDR2 (germline): SNHLY, FYNNEI. V lost 3 bases to trimming and J lost 4 bases; unmatched junction nucleotides: 6. The CDR3 extends over 15 amino acids. The DNA of the CDR3 is TGTGCCAGCAGTGAGGCGGCTAGCGGTTACAATGAGCAGTTCTTC. This translates into CASSEAASGYNEQFF.

This chain joins TRBV9 and TRBJ1-2, with 11 bases lining up with TRBD1. Germline-derived CDR1 and CDR2 are SGDLS and YYNGEE. With 3 bases clipped from V and 5 bases from J, the junction kept 15 bases outside the gene matches. The CDR3 extends over 18 amino acids. The CDR3 loop is CASSAGPMGGQGGYGYTF. DNA of the CDR3: TGTGCCAGCAGCGCGGGACCTATGGGGGGACAGGGGGGTTATGGCTACACCTTC.

The V and J genes are TRBV11-3 and TRBJ2-3; maybe TRBD2 (6 bases). CDR1 is SGHNT, CDR2 YENEEA, per germline. The CDR3 is made up of 13 amino acids. V was cut by 2 bases and J by 8 bases, with 11 bases left in between. CDR3 region: CASSLPPGATQYF. Here the CDR3 DNA reads TGTGCCAGCAGCTTACCACCGGGAGCTACGCAGTATTTT.

The J gene is TRBJ2-2, the V gene TRBV10-1; D is perhaps TRBD2 (6 bases). The V end lost 3 bases, the J end lost 0 bases, and 20 bases lay between the germline ends. The CDR3 is made up of 19 amino acids. CDR1 WNHNN and CDR2 SYGVQD come from the germline V gene (reference sequence). Written as DNA, the CDR3 is TGCGCCAGCAGTGACCTCGGAGGTAGCGGATACGCGAACACCGGGGAGCTGTTTTTT. Amino acids: CASSDLGGSGYANTGELFF.